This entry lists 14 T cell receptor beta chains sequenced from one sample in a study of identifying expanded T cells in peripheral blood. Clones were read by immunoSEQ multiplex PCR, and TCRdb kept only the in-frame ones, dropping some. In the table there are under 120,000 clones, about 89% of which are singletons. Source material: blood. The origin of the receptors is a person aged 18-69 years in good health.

The CDR3, as DNA: TGTGCCAGCATGTGGGCAGGGGGCTCCTACGAGCAGTACTTC. This gives the protein CASMWAGGSYEQYF. The J gene is TRBJ2-7, the V gene TRBV6-1; 7 nucleotides align to TRBD1. V dropped 7 bases and J dropped 0; count of bases not matched to a gene: 6. The CDR3 is 14 residues long. Germline lookup yields CDR1 MNHNS and CDR2 SASEGT.

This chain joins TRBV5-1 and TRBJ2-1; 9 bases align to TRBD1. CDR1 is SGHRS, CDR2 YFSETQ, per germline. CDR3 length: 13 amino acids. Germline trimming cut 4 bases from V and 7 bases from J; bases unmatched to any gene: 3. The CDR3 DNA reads TGCGCCAGCAGCCCAGGACAGGGGAATGAGCAGTTCTTC. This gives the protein CASSPGQGNEQFF.

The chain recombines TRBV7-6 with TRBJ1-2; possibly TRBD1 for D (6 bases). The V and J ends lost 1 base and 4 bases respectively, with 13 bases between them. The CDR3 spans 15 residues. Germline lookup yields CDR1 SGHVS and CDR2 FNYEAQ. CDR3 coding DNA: TGTGCCAGCAGCTTAGAGGCAGGGGTTACCTATGGCTACACCTTC. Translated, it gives CASSLEAGVTYGYTF.

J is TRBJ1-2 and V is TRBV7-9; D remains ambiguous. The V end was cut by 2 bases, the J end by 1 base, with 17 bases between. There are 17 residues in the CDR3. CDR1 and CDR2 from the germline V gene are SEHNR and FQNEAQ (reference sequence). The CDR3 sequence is CASSLIGARGNNYGYTF. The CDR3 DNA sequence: TGTGCCAGCAGCTTAATCGGAGCTCGCGGAAATAACTATGGCTACACCTTC.

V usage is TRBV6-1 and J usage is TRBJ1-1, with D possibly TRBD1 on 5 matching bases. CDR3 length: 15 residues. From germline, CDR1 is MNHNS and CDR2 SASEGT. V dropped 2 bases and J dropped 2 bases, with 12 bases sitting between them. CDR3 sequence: CASSEKDGANTEAFF. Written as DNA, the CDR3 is TGTGCCAGCAGTGAAAAGGACGGGGCAAACACTGAAGCTTTCTTT.

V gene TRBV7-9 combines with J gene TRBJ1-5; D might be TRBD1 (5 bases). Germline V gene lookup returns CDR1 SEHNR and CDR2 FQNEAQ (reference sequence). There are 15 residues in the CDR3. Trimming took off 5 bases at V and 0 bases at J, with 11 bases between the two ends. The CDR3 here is CASSLRGDSNQPQHF. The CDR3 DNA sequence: TGTGCCAGCAGCCTGAGAGGGGATAGCAATCAGCCCCAGCATTTT.

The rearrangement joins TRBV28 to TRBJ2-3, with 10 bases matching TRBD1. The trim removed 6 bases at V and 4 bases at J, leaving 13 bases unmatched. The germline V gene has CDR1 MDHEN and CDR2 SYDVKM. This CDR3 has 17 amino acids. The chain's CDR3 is CASSTTRDRGAADTQYF. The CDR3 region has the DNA TGTGCCAGCAGCACGACACGGGACAGGGGTGCCGCAGATACGCAGTATTTT.

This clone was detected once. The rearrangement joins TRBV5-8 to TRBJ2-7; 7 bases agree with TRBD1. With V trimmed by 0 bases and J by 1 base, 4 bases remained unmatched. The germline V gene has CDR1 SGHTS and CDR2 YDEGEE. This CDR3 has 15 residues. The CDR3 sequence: CASSLEKGASYEQYF. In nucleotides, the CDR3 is TGTGCCAGCAGCTTGGAAAAGGGGGCATCCTACGAGCAGTACTTC.

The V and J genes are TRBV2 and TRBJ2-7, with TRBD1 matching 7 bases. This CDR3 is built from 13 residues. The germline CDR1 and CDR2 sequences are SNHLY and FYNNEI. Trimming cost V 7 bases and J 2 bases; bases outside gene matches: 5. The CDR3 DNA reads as TGTGCCAGCATCCGGACAGGAACCTACGAGCAGTACTTC. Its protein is CASIRTGTYEQYF.

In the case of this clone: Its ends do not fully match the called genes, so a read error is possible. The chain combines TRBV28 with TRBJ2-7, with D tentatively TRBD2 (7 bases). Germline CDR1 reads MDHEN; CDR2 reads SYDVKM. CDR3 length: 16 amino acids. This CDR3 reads CASSSLMGGGYYQQYF. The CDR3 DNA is TGTGCCAGCAGTTCCCTAATGGGCGGGGGCTACTACCAGCAGTACTTC.

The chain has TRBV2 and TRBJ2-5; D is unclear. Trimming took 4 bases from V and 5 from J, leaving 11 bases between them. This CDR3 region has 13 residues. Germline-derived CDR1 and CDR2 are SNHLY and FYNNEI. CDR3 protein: CASSGRDGETQYF. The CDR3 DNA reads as TGTGCCAGCAGTGGCCGCGATGGGGAGACCCAGTACTTC.

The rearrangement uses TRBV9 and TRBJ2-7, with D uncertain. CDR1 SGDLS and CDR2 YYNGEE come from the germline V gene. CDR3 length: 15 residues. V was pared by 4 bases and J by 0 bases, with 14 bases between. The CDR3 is CASSPGSQISYEQYF. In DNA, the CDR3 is TGTGCCAGCAGCCCAGGCTCACAGATCTCCTACGAGCAGTACTTC.

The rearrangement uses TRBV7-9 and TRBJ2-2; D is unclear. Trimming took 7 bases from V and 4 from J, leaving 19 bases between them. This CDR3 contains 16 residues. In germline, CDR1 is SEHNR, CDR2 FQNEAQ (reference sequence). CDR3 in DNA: TGTGCCAGCACCCACCCGGTAGGGTCGAGCACCGGGGAGCTGTTTTTT. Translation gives CASTHPVGSSTGELFF.

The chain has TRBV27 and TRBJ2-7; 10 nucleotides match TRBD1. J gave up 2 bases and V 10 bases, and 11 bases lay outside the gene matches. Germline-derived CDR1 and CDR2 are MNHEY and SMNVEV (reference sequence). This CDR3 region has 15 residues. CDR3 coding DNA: TGTGCCACCTATCTCCGGGACAGGGGCCCCTACGAGCAGTACTTC. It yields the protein CATYLRDRGPYEQYF.